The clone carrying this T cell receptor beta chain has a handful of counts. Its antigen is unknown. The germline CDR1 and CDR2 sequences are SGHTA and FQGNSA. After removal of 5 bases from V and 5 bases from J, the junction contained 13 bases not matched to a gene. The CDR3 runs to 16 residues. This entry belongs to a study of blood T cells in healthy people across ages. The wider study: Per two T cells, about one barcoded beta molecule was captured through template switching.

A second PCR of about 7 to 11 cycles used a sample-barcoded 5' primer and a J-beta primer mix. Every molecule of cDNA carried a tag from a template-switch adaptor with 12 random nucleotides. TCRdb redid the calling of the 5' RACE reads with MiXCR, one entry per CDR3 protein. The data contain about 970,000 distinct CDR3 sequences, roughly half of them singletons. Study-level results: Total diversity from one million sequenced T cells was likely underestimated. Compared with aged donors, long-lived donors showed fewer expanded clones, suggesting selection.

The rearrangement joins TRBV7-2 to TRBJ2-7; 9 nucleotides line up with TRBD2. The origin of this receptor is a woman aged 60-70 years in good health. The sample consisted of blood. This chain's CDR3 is CASSQRASGMIHEQYF. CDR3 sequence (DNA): TGTGCCAGCAGCCAGAGGGCTAGCGGGATGATCCACGAGCAGTACTTC.